The 23 T cell receptor beta chains below all came from one sample that was sequenced in a study of tumor and adjacent non-tumor tissue in lung cancer. The library came from three nested PCR rounds adapted from ARM-PCR protocols. TCRdb redid the calling of the multiplex PCR reads with MiXCR, one entry per CDR3 protein. The sample records 65,000 to 75,000 distinct CDR3 sequences, approximately 73% being singletons. RNA was extracted from bulk tissue without any cell sorting. Distant lung tissue was collected more than 3 cm away from the tumor edge. Sequencing was carried out using distant non-tumor lung tissue. The source is a man aged 60-69 years with non-small cell lung cancer.

This clonotype was observed at least ten times. The V and J genes are TRBV28 and TRBJ1-4; D perhaps matches TRBD1 (5 bases). The length of the CDR3 is 17 residues. The V end lost 3 bases, the J end lost 4 bases, and 18 bases lay between the germline ends. CDR1 is MDHEN and CDR2 is SYDVKM in the germline V gene. CDR3 bases: TGTGCCAGCAGTTTTAGTTCAAGGGGACGCTATAATGAAAAACTGTTTTTT. Its protein is CASSFSSRGRYNEKLFF.

The chain employs TRBV6-1 and TRBJ1-6; TRBD1 agrees at 10 bases. Germline trimming cut 1 base from V and 15 bases from J; bases unmatched to any gene: 15. The CDR3 covers 17 residues. Germline V gene sequence: CDR1 MNHNS, CDR2 SASEGT. The CDR3 spells CASSEGQGAHIYSVLHF. The CDR3, as DNA: TGTGCCAGCAGTGAAGGACAGGGGGCGCACATTTATTCAGTCCTCCACTTT.

A remark on this clonotype: A read error may account for a junction end that differs from germline. The chain recombines TRBV19 with TRBJ2-3; D is undetermined. Looked up from germline, CDR1 is LNHDA and CDR2 is SQIVND (reference sequence). The CDR3 has 16 residues. CDR3 sequence (DNA): TGTGCCAGTAAAGGGTACGGCGACGGAAACACAGATACGCATTATTTT. It encodes CASKGYGDGNTDTHYF.

Notes on this clonotype: It is likely a read error, because the conserved phenylalanine at the end of the CDR3 is missing. The chain uses TRBV4-2 and TRBJ2-7; a weak D match, TRBD1 (5 bases). The V and J ends lost 4 bases and 7 bases respectively, with 17 bases between them. The germline V gene has CDR1 LGHNA and CDR2 YNFKEQ. This CDR3 contains 14 residues. As DNA, the CDR3 is TGTGCCAGCAGCCCGACAAGGGGTAGGGATGAGCAGTACTTA. It specifies CASSPTRGRDEQYL.

The chain recombines TRBV11-1 with TRBJ2-5; D gene uncertain. The CDR3 extends over 14 amino acids. The V end was cut by 5 bases, the J end by 14 bases, with 24 bases between. Per the germline V gene, CDR1 is SGHAT and CDR2 is FQDESV (reference sequence). CDR3 sequence (DNA): TGTGCCAGCAGCAAAGACAAGTACCAAGAGACTCAATACTTC. It codes for CASSKDKYQETQYF.

The rearrangement joins TRBV7-2 to TRBJ2-7; D not certain. Germline CDR1 and CDR2: SGHTA and FQGNSA. With 10 bases removed from V and 2 bases from J, the gap between germline ends came to 15 bases. The CDR3 loop spans 13 amino acids. The CDR3 DNA sequence: TGTGCCACCAGTTTAGGTTGGGCCTACGAGCAGTACTTC. The encoded protein is CATSLGWAYEQYF.

This sequence joins TRBV6-5 and TRBJ1-2, with a possible D match to TRBD1 (5 bases). V shed 0 bases and J shed 8 bases, with 13 bases lying between them. Germline assignment: CDR1 MNHEY and CDR2 SVGAGI. The CDR3 loop spans 14 amino acids. The CDR3 reads CASSYSIQGRGYTF. The CDR3 region has the DNA TGTGCCAGCAGTTACTCGATCCAGGGCCGCGGCTACACCTTC.

The V gene is TRBV6-5, the J gene TRBJ2-2; the D gene is possibly TRBD1 (5 bases). The CDR3 extends over 15 amino acids. In germline, CDR1 is MNHEY, CDR2 SVGAGI. The V end lost 2 bases, the J end lost 8 bases, and 15 bases lay between the germline ends. Here the CDR3 DNA reads TGTGCCAGCAGTTACGGGATGGGGCAAGCGGGGGAGCTGTTTTTT. Translating gives CASSYGMGQAGELFF.

Concerning this clonotype: Without the conserved terminal phenylalanine or tryptophan, this CDR3 likely stems from a read error. The chain uses TRBV6-5 and TRBJ1-2; TRBD1 agrees at 7 bases. The junction had 12 bases not matched to a gene; V was cut back by 9 bases and J by 5 bases. Germline CDR1 and CDR2: MNHEY and SVGAGI. The CDR3 sequence is 14 residues long. In nucleotides, the CDR3 is TGTGCCAGTGGAGGGACAGTGGACTGGTATGGCTACACCTTA. It translates to CASGGTVDWYGYTL.

The chain has TRBV29-1 and TRBJ1-1; 7 bases fit TRBD1. The germline V gene has CDR1 SQVTM and CDR2 ANQGSEA. This CDR3 contains 13 residues. V was pared by 7 bases and J by 6 bases, with 11 bases of the junction left unmatched. CDR3 region: CSASAGGGAEAFF. For the CDR3, the DNA is TGCAGCGCCTCGGCAGGAGGGGGCGCTGAAGCTTTCTTT.

In its sample, this clonotype was seen once. One end of the junction does not line up with germline, which may come from a read error. This sequence joins TRBV6-5 and TRBJ1-6; tentative D call: TRBD1 (5 bases). CDR1 is MNHEY and CDR2 is SVGAGI in the germline V gene. The CDR3 consists of 13 residues. The chain's CDR3 is CASTWTTQSLLHF. CDR3 in DNA: TGTGCCAGCACTTGGACAACCCAATCACTCCTCCACTTT.

The CDR3 protein is CASSLDGRFPTNEKLFF. In DNA form, the CDR3 reads TGTGCCAGCAGCTTAGACGGGAGGTTTCCAACTAATGAAAAACTGTTTTTT. V and J are TRBV7-9 and TRBJ1-4; D is undetermined. Per germline, CDR1 SEHNR and CDR2 FQNEAQ (reference sequence). The V and J ends lost 1 base and 0 bases respectively, with 12 bases between them. The length of the CDR3 is 17 residues.

This clonotype was counted between two and nine times. The CDR3 does not close with the conserved phenylalanine or tryptophan, likely indicating a read error. The rearrangement uses TRBV28 and TRBJ2-4; D unclear. The CDR3 sequence is 15 residues long. The germline V gene encodes CDR1 MDHEN and CDR2 SYDVKM. Written as DNA, the CDR3 is TGTGCCAGCAGTTTATACCCCTTAGCCAAAAGCATTCAGTACATC. This sequence encodes CASSLYPLAKSIQYI.

About this clonotype itself: A much larger clone sits a single nucleotide away, making a read error possible. CDR3 nucleotides: TGCAATGCTAGAGACAGGGCTTATGAGCAGTTCTTC. Translated: CNARDRAYEQFF. The chain couples TRBV20-1 to TRBJ2-1; 7 bases fit TRBD1. The CDR3 runs 12 residues. CDR1 and CDR2 from the germline V gene are DFQATT and SNEGSKA (reference sequence).

J is TRBJ1-1 and V is TRBV4-2; TRBD1 matches at 8 bases. The germline gives CDR1 LGHNA, CDR2 YNFKEQ. The CDR3 is 18 amino acids. V lost 8 bases to trimming and J lost 1 base; unmatched junction nucleotides: 18. CDR3 DNA sequence: TGTGCCAGCGGCCTCGCGGACCAGGGGGCGCGGGGGAACACTGAAGCTTTCTTT. Its translation is CASGLADQGARGNTEAFF.

With regard to this clonotype: Because the CDR3 is missing its conserved closing phenylalanine or tryptophan, this is likely a read error. The V call is TRBV6-6, the J call TRBJ2-2, with 11 positions matching TRBD2. CDR3 length: 16 amino acids. Germline assignment: CDR1 MNHNY and CDR2 SVGAGI (reference sequence). CDR3 bases: TGTGCCAGCAGTGAGCGAGGACTAGCGGGCACCAGGGAGCTGTTTCTT. This encodes CASSERGLAGTRELFL.

Remarks on this clonotype: The missing conserved phenylalanine or tryptophan at the end of this CDR3 makes a read error likely. The genes are TRBV28 and TRBJ1-1; the D is unclear. This CDR3 spans 15 amino acids. In germline, CDR1 is MDHEN, CDR2 SYDVKM. The CDR3 loop is CASCFRGRGNTEAFS. CDR3 bases: TGTGCCAGCTGTTTTAGAGGGCGGGGGAACACTGAAGCTTTCTCT.

Only one count was recorded for this clonotype. The rearrangement uses TRBV11-2 and TRBJ2-1, with D perhaps matching TRBD1 (5 bases). This CDR3 spans 14 amino acids. V was shortened by 0 bases and J by 10 bases, with 13 bases between the two germline ends. Germline V gene data show CDR1 as SGHAT and CDR2 as FQNNGV. The CDR3 is CASSLDPTASEQFF. The CDR3 DNA reads TGTGCCAGCAGCTTAGACCCGACAGCCTCCGAGCAGTTCTTC.

The rearrangement links TRBV7-9 to TRBJ1-5; D unresolved. Germline V lookup: CDR1 SEHNR, CDR2 FQNEAQ (reference sequence). Trimming removed 11 bases from V and 0 bases from J, with 14 bases in between. This CDR3 is 14 amino acids long. For the CDR3, the DNA is TGTGCCTGCCGCACAGTGTATAGCAATCAGCCCCAGCATTTT. Protein: CACRTVYSNQPQHF.

The chain employs TRBV6-1 and TRBJ2-1, with D uncertain. CDR3 size: 16 residues. The germline V gene has CDR1 MNHNS and CDR2 SASEGT. Trimming stripped 7 bases from V and 3 bases from J, with 19 bases between. The CDR3 sequence: CASKVSSYSLYNEQFF. CDR3 nucleotide sequence: TGTGCCAGCAAGGTCAGTTCCTATAGCCTCTACAATGAGCAGTTCTTC.

The rearrangement uses TRBV6-5 and TRBJ2-7; TRBD2 matches 8 bases. V lost 11 bases and J lost 6; bases outside the gene matches: 18. The CDR3 loop spans 15 amino acids. Germline assignment: CDR1 MNHEY and CDR2 SVGAGI. The CDR3 loop reads CACSYSRREVAEQYF. The CDR3 DNA reads TGTGCCTGTAGTTATTCGAGGCGGGAGGTGGCCGAGCAGTACTTC.

To note about this clonotype: The missing conserved phenylalanine or tryptophan at the end of this CDR3 makes a read error likely. V gene TRBV7-8 combines with J gene TRBJ2-7; 10 bases match TRBD1. The CDR3 has 14 residues. CDR1 SGHVS and CDR2 FQNEAQ come from the germline V gene. After removal of 3 bases from V and 9 bases from J, the junction contained 8 bases not matched to a gene. The CDR3 here is CASSFWRTGGGQYS. CDR3 in DNA: TGTGCCAGCAGCTTTTGGAGGACAGGGGGGGGGCAGTACTCC.

In this sample, this clonotype turned up once. V gene TRBV28 combines with J gene TRBJ2-1; TRBD2 might be the D (5 bases). Germline V gives CDR1 MDHEN, CDR2 SYDVKM. The V end was cut by 3 bases, the J end by 8 bases, with 20 bases between. CDR3 length: 16 residues. CDR3: CASSFPQLVGDHEQFF. CDR3 sequence (DNA): TGTGCCAGCAGTTTTCCCCAACTAGTGGGAGACCATGAGCAGTTCTTC.